Listed below are T cell receptor beta chains from one sample, sequenced in a study of early T cells in non-severe SARS-CoV-2 infection. Each CDR3 protein is one row after TCRdb ran MiXCR on the 5' RACE reads. The table shows some 53,000 distinct CDR3 sequences, with around 8% occurring only once. The sequencing input was whole blood. The receptors were gathered from an adult who was a healthcare worker with PCR-confirmed SARS-CoV-2 infection or an uninfected control (not recorded which). CDR3s include the opening cysteine and the closing phenylalanine or tryptophan. The D gene is left open where the match is weak. Not every row has a clone size; where given, it reads once, few, many or a size class.

V gene: TRBV28
D gene: NA
clone size: few
J gene: TRBJ2-7
CDR3 protein: CASTGLGQGKAGEQYF
CDR3 DNA: TGTGCCAGCACTGGATTAGGACAGGGCAAAGCGGGAGAGCAGTACTTC

V gene: TRBV9
D gene: TRBD1
clone size: few
J gene: TRBJ2-1
CDR3 protein: CASSVDGDSSYNEQFF
CDR3 DNA: TGTGCCAGCAGCGTAGACGGGGACAGCTCCTACAATGAGCAGTTCTTC

V gene: TRBV4-1
D gene: NA
clone size: many
J gene: TRBJ2-7
CDR3 protein: CASRPPNPPLSPRYEQYF
CDR3 DNA: TGCGCCAGTCGACCCCCAAACCCCCCACTAAGTCCCCGTTACGAGCAGTACTTC

V gene: TRBV11-2
D gene: NA
clone size: few
J gene: TRBJ2-7
CDR3 protein: CASSPRPGSFRAEQYF
CDR3 DNA: TGTGCCAGCAGCCCCCGCCCGGGGAGCTTTCGAGCCGAGCAGTACTTC

V gene: TRBV29-1
D gene: NA
clone size: few
J gene: TRBJ1-5
CDR3 protein: CSVVSGNQPQHF
CDR3 DNA: TGCAGCGTTGTTAGTGGCAATCAGCCCCAGCATTTT

V gene: TRBV20-1
D gene: TRBD2
clone size: large
J gene: TRBJ2-5
CDR3 protein: CSASGGAKETQYF
CDR3 DNA: TGCAGTGCTAGCGGGGGGGCGAAAGAGACCCAGTACTTC

V gene: TRBV6-2/TRBV6-3
D gene: NA
clone size: NA
J gene: TRBJ1-1
CDR3 protein: CASSYGTWHLNTEAFF
CDR3 DNA: TGTGCCAGCAGTTACGGTACGTGGCACTTGAACACTGAAGCTTTCTTT

V gene: TRBV28
D gene: TRBD1
clone size: many
J gene: TRBJ1-5
CDR3 protein: CASTLSTGVVGQPQHF
CDR3 DNA: TGTGCCAGCACCCTATCGACAGGGGTGGTAGGTCAGCCCCAGCATTTT

V gene: TRBV3-1
D gene: TRBD1
clone size: NA
J gene: TRBJ2-7
CDR3 protein: CASSQPGTVSYEQYF
CDR3 DNA: TGTGCCAGCAGCCAGCCCGGGACAGTTTCCTACGAGCAGTACTTC

V gene: TRBV6-2/TRBV6-3
D gene: NA
clone size: many
J gene: TRBJ2-3
CDR3 protein: CASSPAARPSTDTQYF
CDR3 DNA: TGTGCCAGCAGCCCCGCCGCAAGGCCTAGCACAGATACGCAGTATTTT

V gene: TRBV7-8
D gene: NA
clone size: few
J gene: TRBJ2-7
CDR3 protein: CASSLASSGYEQYF
CDR3 DNA: TGTGCCAGCAGCTTAGCGTCGTCAGGCTACGAGCAGTACTTC

V gene: TRBV3-2
D gene: NA
clone size: few
J gene: TRBJ1-5
CDR3 protein: CASSQDRGQPNREGNQPQHF
CDR3 DNA: TGTGCCAGCAGCCAAGATAGGGGACAACCAAATAGAGAGGGCAATCAGCCCCAGCATTTT

V gene: TRBV5-1
D gene: NA
clone size: few
J gene: TRBJ1-1
CDR3 protein: CASSLAGVAWGHTEAFF
CDR3 DNA: TGCGCCAGCAGCTTGGCGGGGGTTGCCTGGGGGCACACTGAAGCTTTCTTT

V gene: TRBV6-2/TRBV6-3
D gene: NA
clone size: few
J gene: TRBJ1-1
CDR3 protein: CASSYWGLAGTEAFF
CDR3 DNA: TGTGCCAGCAGCTACTGGGGCCTGGCCGGCACTGAAGCTTTCTTT

V gene: TRBV5-1
D gene: TRBD1
clone size: NA
J gene: TRBJ2-1
CDR3 protein: CASSFWTGYNEQFF
CDR3 DNA: TGCGCCAGCAGCTTTTGGACAGGGTACAATGAGCAGTTCTTC

V gene: TRBV14
D gene: NA
clone size: many
J gene: TRBJ2-7
CDR3 protein: CASSQDAGRVHEQYF
CDR3 DNA: TGTGCCAGCAGCCAAGATGCCGGCAGGGTCCACGAGCAGTACTTC

V gene: TRBV6-2/TRBV6-3
D gene: NA
clone size: NA
J gene: TRBJ2-1
CDR3 protein: CASSPFGEPYNEQFF
CDR3 DNA: TGTGCCAGCAGTCCTTTCGGGGAGCCTTACAATGAGCAGTTCTTC

V gene: TRBV6-1
D gene: NA
clone size: NA
J gene: TRBJ1-1
CDR3 protein: CASSRTREYEAFF
CDR3 DNA: TGTGCCAGCAGTCGTACTCGGGAATACGAAGCTTTCTTT

V gene: TRBV6-6
D gene: NA
clone size: many
J gene: TRBJ2-2
CDR3 protein: CASNGANTGELFF
CDR3 DNA: TGTGCCAGCAACGGGGCTAACACCGGGGAGCTGTTTTTT

V gene: TRBV6-2/TRBV6-3
D gene: NA
clone size: many
J gene: TRBJ1-4
CDR3 protein: CASSYSSRGLRTKGEKLFF
CDR3 DNA: TGTGCCAGCAGTTATTCTTCACGGGGGTTGAGGACCAAGGGGGAAAAACTGTTTTTT

V gene: TRBV18
D gene: NA
clone size: few
J gene: TRBJ2-3
CDR3 protein: CASSPEYTDTQYF
CDR3 DNA: TGTGCCAGCTCACCGGAATACACAGATACGCAGTATTTT

V gene: TRBV4-3
D gene: NA
clone size: NA
J gene: TRBJ1-4
CDR3 protein: CASSQALGNEKLFF
CDR3 DNA: TGCGCCAGCAGCCAAGCGTTGGGAAATGAAAAACTGTTTTTT

V gene: TRBV12-3/TRBV12-4
D gene: NA
clone size: many
J gene: TRBJ2-3
CDR3 protein: CASRKDTQYF
CDR3 DNA: TGTGCCAGCAGGAAAGATACGCAGTATTTT

V gene: TRBV7-6
D gene: NA
clone size: few
J gene: TRBJ2-5
CDR3 protein: CASSSTRPQLETQYF
CDR3 DNA: TGTGCCAGCAGCTCCACTAGGCCACAGTTGGAGACCCAGTACTTC

V gene: TRBV11-2
D gene: TRBD2
clone size: medium-sized
J gene: TRBJ2-1
CDR3 protein: CASSMTSGASYNEQFF
CDR3 DNA: TGTGCCAGCAGCATGACTAGCGGGGCGAGCTACAATGAGCAGTTCTTC

V gene: TRBV5-1
D gene: NA
clone size: few
J gene: TRBJ1-2
CDR3 protein: CASSPTWQNGYTF
CDR3 DNA: TGCGCCAGCAGCCCGACGTGGCAGAATGGCTACACCTTC

V gene: TRBV18
D gene: NA
clone size: few
J gene: TRBJ2-7
CDR3 protein: CASSPGRSSYEQYF
CDR3 DNA: TGTGCCAGCTCACCAGGGAGAAGCTCCTACGAGCAGTACTTC

V gene: TRBV7-9
D gene: NA
clone size: many
J gene: TRBJ2-5
CDR3 protein: CASSLDRSTPGDQETQYF
CDR3 DNA: TGTGCCAGCAGCTTAGACCGGTCAACTCCGGGGGACCAAGAGACCCAGTACTTC

V gene: TRBV11-2
D gene: NA
clone size: few
J gene: TRBJ2-7
CDR3 protein: CASSPWGPYEQYF
CDR3 DNA: TGTGCCAGCAGCCCTTGGGGGCCCTACGAGCAGTACTTC

V gene: TRBV28
D gene: TRBD1
clone size: many
J gene: TRBJ2-5
CDR3 protein: CASSPYRGKALEETQYF
CDR3 DNA: TGTGCCAGCAGTCCCTACAGGGGGAAAGCGCTAGAAGAGACCCAGTACTTC

V gene: TRBV20-1
D gene: NA
clone size: many
J gene: TRBJ1-2
CDR3 protein: CSALQGPYGYTF
CDR3 DNA: TGCAGTGCTCTTCAGGGACCCTATGGCTACACCTTC

V gene: TRBV7-9
D gene: TRBD1
clone size: many
J gene: TRBJ1-5
CDR3 protein: CASSLGQGDYSNQPQHF
CDR3 DNA: TGTGCCAGCAGCTTAGGACAGGGCGATTATAGCAATCAGCCCCAGCATTTT

V gene: TRBV6-2/TRBV6-3
D gene: TRBD2
clone size: few
J gene: TRBJ2-1
CDR3 protein: CASLRLAGGPNEQFF
CDR3 DNA: TGTGCCAGCCTCCGACTAGCGGGAGGGCCCAATGAGCAGTTCTTC

V gene: TRBV6-5
D gene: TRBD1
clone size: many
J gene: TRBJ1-1
CDR3 protein: CASRLTQGTNTEAFF
CDR3 DNA: TGTGCCAGCAGGTTGACACAGGGGACGAACACTGAAGCTTTCTTT

V gene: TRBV3-1
D gene: TRBD2
clone size: NA
J gene: TRBJ2-7
CDR3 protein: CASSPRTSGSYEQYF
CDR3 DNA: TGTGCCAGCAGCCCCCGGACTAGCGGCTCCTACGAGCAGTACTTC

V gene: TRBV4-3
D gene: NA
clone size: NA
J gene: TRBJ2-1
CDR3 protein: CASSQDRGLVASRGNEQFF
CDR3 DNA: TGCGCCAGCAGCCAAGATCGAGGCTTGGTAGCGTCTAGAGGCAATGAGCAGTTCTTC

V gene: TRBV5-1
D gene: NA
clone size: many
J gene: TRBJ2-7
CDR3 protein: CASSLPMRYEQYF
CDR3 DNA: TGCGCCAGCAGCTTGCCCATGAGATACGAGCAGTACTTC

V gene: TRBV24-1
D gene: NA
clone size: many
J gene: TRBJ1-4
CDR3 protein: CATNVQEKLFF
CDR3 DNA: TGTGCCACCAACGTACAGGAAAAACTGTTTTTT

V gene: TRBV9
D gene: NA
clone size: NA
J gene: TRBJ2-2
CDR3 protein: CASSVGGRLAIGELFF
CDR3 DNA: TGTGCCAGCAGCGTAGGAGGAAGGCTCGCAATCGGGGAGCTGTTTTTT

V gene: TRBV24-1
D gene: TRBD1
clone size: few
J gene: TRBJ2-2
CDR3 protein: CATSDFDRAGGELFF
CDR3 DNA: TGTGCCACCAGTGATTTCGACAGGGCAGGCGGGGAGCTGTTTTTT

V gene: TRBV24-1
D gene: TRBD1
clone size: few
J gene: TRBJ1-1
CDR3 protein: CATSDYRTGGAFF
CDR3 DNA: TGTGCCACCAGTGATTATCGGACAGGGGGAGCTTTCTTT